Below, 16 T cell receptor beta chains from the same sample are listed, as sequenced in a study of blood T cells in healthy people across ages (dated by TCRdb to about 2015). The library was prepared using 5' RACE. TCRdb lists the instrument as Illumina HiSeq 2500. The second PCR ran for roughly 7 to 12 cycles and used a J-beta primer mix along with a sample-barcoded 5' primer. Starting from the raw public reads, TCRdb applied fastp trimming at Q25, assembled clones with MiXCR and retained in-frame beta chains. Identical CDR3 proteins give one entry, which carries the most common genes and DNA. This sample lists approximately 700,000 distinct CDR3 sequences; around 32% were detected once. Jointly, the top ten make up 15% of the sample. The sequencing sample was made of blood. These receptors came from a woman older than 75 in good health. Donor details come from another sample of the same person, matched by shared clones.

The CDR3 DNA reads as TGTGCCTGGAGCAGGGACAACGGATCGGGCTACACCTTC. Protein sequence: CAWSRDNGSGYTF. V is TRBV30 and J is TRBJ1-2; maybe TRBD1 (6 bases). CDR1 and CDR2 from the germline V gene are GTSNPN and SVGIG (reference sequence). Trimming removed 3 bases from V and 8 bases from J, with 16 bases in between. The CDR3 extends over 13 amino acids.

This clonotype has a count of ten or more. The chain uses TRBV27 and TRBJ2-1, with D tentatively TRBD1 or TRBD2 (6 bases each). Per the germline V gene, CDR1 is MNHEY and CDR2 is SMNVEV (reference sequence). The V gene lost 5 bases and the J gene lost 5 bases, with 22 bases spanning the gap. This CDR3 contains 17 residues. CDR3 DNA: TGTGCCAGCAGTCCTCTCCGGGGGCGGCCCCAGCACAATGAGCAGTTCTTC. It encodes CASSPLRGRPQHNEQFF.

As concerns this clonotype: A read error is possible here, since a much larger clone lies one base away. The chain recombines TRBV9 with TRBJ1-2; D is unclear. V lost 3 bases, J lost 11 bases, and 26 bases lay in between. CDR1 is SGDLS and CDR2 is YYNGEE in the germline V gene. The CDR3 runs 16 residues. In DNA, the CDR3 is TGTGCCAGCAGCGCCTCTCCGGCGGCGTTCCCTATTTTATACACCTTC. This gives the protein CASSASPAAFPILYTF.

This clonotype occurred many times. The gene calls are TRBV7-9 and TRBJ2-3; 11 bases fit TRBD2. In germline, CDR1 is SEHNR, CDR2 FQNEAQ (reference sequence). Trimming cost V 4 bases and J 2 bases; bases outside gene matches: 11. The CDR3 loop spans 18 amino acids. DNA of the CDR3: TGTGCCAGCAGCTCCAACATAGGACTAGCGGGCAACACAGATACGCAGTATTTT. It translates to CASSSNIGLAGNTDTQYF.

The CDR3 region has the DNA TGCAGTGCTAGACCTAGCGGGACACTTCCTCGGGGTAACTACGAGCAGTACTTC. It translates to CSARPSGTLPRGNYEQYF. This chain connects TRBV20-1 to TRBJ2-4, with 9 bases identical to TRBD2. TRBJ2-7 matches the DNA end more closely, so the J call is doubtful. The CDR3 is 18 residues long. Germline assignment: CDR1 DFQATT and CDR2 SNEGSKA (reference sequence).

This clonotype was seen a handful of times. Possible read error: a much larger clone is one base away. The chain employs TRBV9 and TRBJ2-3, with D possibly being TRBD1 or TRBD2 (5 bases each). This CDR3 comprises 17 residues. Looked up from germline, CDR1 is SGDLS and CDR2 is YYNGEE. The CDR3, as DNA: TGTGCCAGCAGCCTGGCTGGGACCTCTTCTAGCACAGGTACGCAGTATTTT. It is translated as CASSLAGTSSSTGTQYF.

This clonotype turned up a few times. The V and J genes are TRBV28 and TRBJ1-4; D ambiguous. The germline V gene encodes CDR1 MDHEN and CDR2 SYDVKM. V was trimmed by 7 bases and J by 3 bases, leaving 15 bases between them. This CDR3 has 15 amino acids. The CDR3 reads CASTTDRFSNEKLFF. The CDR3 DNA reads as TGTGCCAGCACCACTGACCGTTTCTCTAATGAAAAACTGTTTTTT. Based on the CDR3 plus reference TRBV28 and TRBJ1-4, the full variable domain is DVKVTQSSRYLVKRTGEKVFLECVQDMDHENMFWYRQDPGLGLRLIYFSYDVKMKEKGDIPEGYSVSREKKERFSLILESASTNQTSMYLCASTTDRFSNEKLFFGSGTQLSVL.

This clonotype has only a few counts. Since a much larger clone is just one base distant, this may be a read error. The CDR3 is CASSLVRGAPYNEQYF. For the CDR3, the DNA is TGTGCCAGCAGCTTGGTTCGGGGGGCACCATACAATGAGCAGTACTTC. The V gene is TRBV5-5, the J gene TRBJ2-5, with D possibly TRBD2 on 7 matching bases. Trimming cost V 0 bases and J 11 bases, with 23 bases left between them. The CDR3 is 16 amino acids. The germline V gene has CDR1 SGHKS and CDR2 YYEKEE (reference sequence).

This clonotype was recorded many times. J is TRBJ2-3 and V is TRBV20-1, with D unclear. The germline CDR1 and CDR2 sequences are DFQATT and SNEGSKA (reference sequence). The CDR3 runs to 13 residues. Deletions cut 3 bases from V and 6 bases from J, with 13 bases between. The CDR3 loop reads CSASVDWRDTQYF. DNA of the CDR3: TGCAGTGCTAGCGTCGATTGGCGGGATACGCAGTATTTT.

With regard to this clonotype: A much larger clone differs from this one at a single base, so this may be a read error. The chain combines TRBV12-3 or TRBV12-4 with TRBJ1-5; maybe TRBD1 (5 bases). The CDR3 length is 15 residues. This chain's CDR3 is CANSTIMGLNQPQHF. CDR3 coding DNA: TGTGCCAACAGTACCATAATGGGGCTCAATCAGCCCCAGCATTTT.

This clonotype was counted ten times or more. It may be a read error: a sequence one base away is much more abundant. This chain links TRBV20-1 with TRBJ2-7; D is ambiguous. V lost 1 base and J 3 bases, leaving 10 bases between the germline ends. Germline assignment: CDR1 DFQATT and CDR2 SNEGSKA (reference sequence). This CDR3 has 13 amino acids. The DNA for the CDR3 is TGCAGTGCTAGAGCTGGCAGCCGCTACGAGCAGTACTTC. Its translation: CSARAGSRYEQYF.

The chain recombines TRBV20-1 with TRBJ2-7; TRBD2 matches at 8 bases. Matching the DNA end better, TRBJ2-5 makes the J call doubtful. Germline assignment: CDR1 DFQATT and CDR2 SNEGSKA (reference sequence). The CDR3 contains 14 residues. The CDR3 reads CSARLLAGRETQYF. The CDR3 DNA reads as TGCAGTGCTAGGTTGCTAGCGGGTCGGGAGACCCAGTACTTC.

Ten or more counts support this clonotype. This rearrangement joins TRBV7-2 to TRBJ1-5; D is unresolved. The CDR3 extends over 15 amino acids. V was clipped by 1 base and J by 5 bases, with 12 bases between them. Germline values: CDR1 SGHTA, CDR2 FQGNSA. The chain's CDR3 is CASSLDSGRYQPQHF. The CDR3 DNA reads TGTGCCAGCAGCTTAGACTCCGGGAGATATCAGCCCCAGCATTTT.

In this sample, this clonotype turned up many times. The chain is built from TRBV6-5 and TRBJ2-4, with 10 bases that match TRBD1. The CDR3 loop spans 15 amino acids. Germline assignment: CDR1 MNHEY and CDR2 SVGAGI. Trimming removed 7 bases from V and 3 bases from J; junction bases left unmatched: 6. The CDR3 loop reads CASTGTGAGKNIQYF. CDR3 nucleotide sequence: TGTGCCAGCACCGGGACAGGGGCAGGCAAAAACATTCAGTACTTC.

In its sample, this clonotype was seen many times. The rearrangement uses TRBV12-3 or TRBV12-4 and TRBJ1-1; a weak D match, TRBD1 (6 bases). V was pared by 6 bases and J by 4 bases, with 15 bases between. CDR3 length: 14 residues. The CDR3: CASRPTGFGTEAFF. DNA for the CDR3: TGTGCCAGCAGGCCGACAGGTTTTGGCACTGAAGCTTTCTTT.

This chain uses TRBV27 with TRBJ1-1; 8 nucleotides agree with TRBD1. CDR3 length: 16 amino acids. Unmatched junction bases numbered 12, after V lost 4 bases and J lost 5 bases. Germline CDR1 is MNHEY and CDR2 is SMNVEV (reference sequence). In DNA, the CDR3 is TGTGCCAGCAGTTCCCTTAGAGACAGGGGAGAGACTGAAGCTTTCTTT. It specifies CASSSLRDRGETEAFF.